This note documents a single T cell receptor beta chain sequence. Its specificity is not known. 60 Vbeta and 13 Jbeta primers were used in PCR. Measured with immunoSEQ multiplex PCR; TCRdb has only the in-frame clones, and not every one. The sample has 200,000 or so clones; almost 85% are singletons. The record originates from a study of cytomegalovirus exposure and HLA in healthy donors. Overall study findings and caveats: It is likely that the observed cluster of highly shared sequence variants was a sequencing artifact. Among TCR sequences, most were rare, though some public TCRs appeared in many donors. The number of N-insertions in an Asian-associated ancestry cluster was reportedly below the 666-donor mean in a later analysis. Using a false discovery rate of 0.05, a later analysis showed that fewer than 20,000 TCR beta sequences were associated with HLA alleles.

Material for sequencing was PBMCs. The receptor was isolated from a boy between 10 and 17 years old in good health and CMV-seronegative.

DNA of the CDR3: TGCGCCAGCAGCTTGGAGGGACTAGGTTCAGATACGCAGTATTTT. Translated, it gives CASSLEGLGSDTQYF. The gene calls are TRBV5-1 and TRBJ2-3; 8 bases map to TRBD2. CDR1 and CDR2 from the germline V gene are SGHRS and YFSETQ. This CDR3 is 15 amino acids long. J was trimmed by 4 bases and V by 0 bases; bases with no gene match: 4.